These 14 T cell receptor beta chains share one sample of origin, sequenced in a study of shared clonotypes between healthy human individuals. TCRdb's table, derived via immunoSEQ multiplex PCR, lists solely in-frame clones and lacks some. The sample lists about 480,000 clones, about 79% occurring once. The sequenced material came from PBMCs. These receptors were collected from a middle-aged woman in good health. Some clones in this sample may be carry-over from other donors' samples.

This clone was seen just once. The CDR3 here is CATRGTVEGTEAFF. The CDR3 DNA reads as TGCGCCACCCGAGGTACAGTCGAGGGGACTGAAGCTTTCTTT. The chain links TRBV5-1 to TRBJ1-1, with D tentatively TRBD1 (5 bases). Trimming pared 9 bases from V and 5 bases from J, leaving 20 bases between. Germline V gene sequence: CDR1 SGHRS, CDR2 YFSETQ. This CDR3 region has 14 residues.

The chain uses TRBV5-6 and TRBJ2-5, with D tentatively TRBD1 (5 bases). The V gene's germline CDR1 is SGHDT and CDR2 YYEEEE. Trimming stripped 4 bases from V and 2 bases from J, with 18 bases between. The CDR3 spans 16 residues. CDR3 residues: CASSHEGWAGQETQYF. CDR3 DNA sequence: TGTGCCAGCAGCCATGAAGGCTGGGCAGGGCAAGAGACCCAGTACTTC.

The CDR3 reads CASRGSAGRGMKQYF. CDR3 nucleotides: TGTGCCAGCAGGGGGTCAGCGGGACGGGGTATGAAGCAGTACTTC. This chain links TRBV6-1 with TRBJ2-7; 7 bases align to TRBD2. Germline-derived CDR1 and CDR2 are MNHNS and SASEGT. This CDR3 region has 15 residues. The J segment lost 8 bases and the V segment lost 6 bases, leaving 16 bases of the junction unmatched.

The chain couples TRBV5-4 to TRBJ2-1, with 11 bases that match TRBD2. CDR1 and CDR2 (germline): SGHNT, YYREEE (reference sequence). V shed 4 bases, J shed 5 bases, and the junction held 5 bases outside the gene matches. The CDR3 contains 15 residues. The CDR3 reads CASSPPTSGNNEQFF. CDR3 coding DNA: TGTGCCAGCAGCCCCCCGACTAGCGGGAACAATGAGCAGTTCTTC.

This clone was seen ten or more times. The genes are TRBV7-6 and TRBJ2-3; TRBD2 might be the D (5 bases). Germline CDR1 is SGHVS and CDR2 is FNYEAQ. The V end lost 5 bases, the J end lost 7 bases, and 19 bases lay between the germline ends. The CDR3 has 15 residues. The CDR3 DNA reads as TGTGCCAGCAGCACAATAGGACGGGGATCACATACGCAGTATTTT. Protein sequence: CASSTIGRGSHTQYF.

The chain carries TRBV7-2 and TRBJ1-5; no firm D call. CDR3 length: 12 residues. V gave up 6 bases and J gave up 3 bases, with 6 bases separating them. Germline-derived CDR1 and CDR2 are SGHTA and FQGNSA. The CDR3 here is CASSKYNQPQHF. The CDR3 bases are TGTGCCAGCAGTAAATACAATCAGCCCCAGCATTTT.

This clone has only one observation. The rearrangement links TRBV7-2 to TRBJ2-7; D is possibly TRBD2 (5 bases). CDR1 is SGHTA and CDR2 is FQGNSA in the germline V gene. Deletions cut 3 bases from V and 2 bases from J, with 11 bases between. There are 14 residues in the CDR3. Written as DNA, the CDR3 is TGTGCCAGCAGCTTTATTGGGAGTACCTACGAGCAGTACTTC. Its translation: CASSFIGSTYEQYF.

The chain carries TRBV10-2 and TRBJ1-5; 10 bases are shared with TRBD1. Germline V CDR1 and CDR2: WSHSY, SAAADI. The V gene end was trimmed by 6 bases and the J gene end by 6 bases; junction bases not matched to a gene: 8. CDR3 length: 15 amino acids. CDR3 bases: TGCGCCAGCAGAGGACAGGGGGAGTCGGGTCAGCCCCAGCATTTT. Residues: CASRGQGESGQPQHF.

J is TRBJ2-5 and V is TRBV5-1; no firm D call. V lost 4 bases and J 1 base, leaving 14 bases between the germline ends. The CDR3 is 15 residues long. Germline V gene sequence: CDR1 SGHRS, CDR2 YFSETQ. CDR3 sequence (DNA): TGCGCCAGCAGCCACGGAACGGCAGTCCAAGAGACCCAGTACTTC. Translated, it gives CASSHGTAVQETQYF.

In nucleotides, the CDR3 is TGCGCCAGCAGCTTGATAGCGGAAGACACCGGGGAGCTGTTTTTT. Protein: CASSLIAEDTGELFF. The chain uses TRBV5-1 and TRBJ2-2; possible D gene TRBD2, 6 bases. From germline, CDR1 is SGHRS and CDR2 YFSETQ. Trimming pared 1 base from V and 3 bases from J, leaving 10 bases between. CDR3 length equals 15 residues. The whole variable domain, filled in from reference TRBV5-1 and TRBJ2-2, reads KAGVTQTPRYLIKTRGQQVTLSCSPISGHRSVSWYQQTPGQGLQFLFEYFSETQRNKGNFPGRFSGRQFSNSRSEMNVSTLELGDSALYLCASSLIAEDTGELFFGEGSRLTVL.

There are a few counts of this clone. The chain uses TRBV28 and TRBJ2-7; tentative D call: TRBD2 (6 bases). The CDR3 is 14 residues long. V lost 1 base to trimming and J lost 5 bases, with 12 bases between them. Germline CDR1 MDHEN, CDR2 SYDVKM. Here the CDR3 reads CASSLSGSLHEQYF. In nucleotides, the CDR3 is TGTGCCAGCAGTTTATCCGGGAGTCTCCACGAGCAGTACTTC.

CDR3 loop: CASSEGMVDTQYF. The CDR3 DNA is TGTGCCAGTAGTGAGGGGATGGTAGATACGCAGTATTTT. This chain connects TRBV19 to TRBJ2-3; D is possibly TRBD1 or TRBD2 (5 bases each). V dropped 5 bases and J dropped 5 bases, with 11 bases sitting between them. Germline V CDR1 and CDR2: LNHDA, SQIVND (reference sequence). This CDR3 is 13 amino acids long.

CDR3 nucleotide sequence: TGTGCCAGCAGTTTAATCCAGGGAGACACCGGGGAGCTGTTTTTT. Residues: CASSLIQGDTGELFF. This sequence joins TRBV28 and TRBJ2-2, with D possibly called TRBD1 or TRBD2 (5 bases each). The CDR3 covers 15 residues. Germline V gene lookup returns CDR1 MDHEN and CDR2 SYDVKM. Between the trimmed V and J ends, which lost 2 bases and 3 bases, there was a span of 10 bases. The full variable domain, rest sourced from reference TRBV28 and TRBJ2-2, is DVKVTQSSRYLVKRTGEKVFLECVQDMDHENMFWYRQDPGLGLRLIYFSYDVKMKEKGDIPEGYSVSREKKERFSLILESASTNQTSMYLCASSLIQGDTGELFFGEGSRLTVL.

This clone is a singleton in its sample. The chain uses TRBV9 and TRBJ2-1, with D possibly TRBD2 on 5 matching bases. With 0 bases removed from V and 3 bases from J, the gap between germline ends came to 10 bases. The germline V gene encodes CDR1 SGDLS and CDR2 YYNGEE. This CDR3 contains 15 residues. The CDR3 region has the DNA TGTGCCAGCAGCGTAGACGGGGATCACTACAATGAGCAGTTCTTC. Translating it yields CASSVDGDHYNEQFF.